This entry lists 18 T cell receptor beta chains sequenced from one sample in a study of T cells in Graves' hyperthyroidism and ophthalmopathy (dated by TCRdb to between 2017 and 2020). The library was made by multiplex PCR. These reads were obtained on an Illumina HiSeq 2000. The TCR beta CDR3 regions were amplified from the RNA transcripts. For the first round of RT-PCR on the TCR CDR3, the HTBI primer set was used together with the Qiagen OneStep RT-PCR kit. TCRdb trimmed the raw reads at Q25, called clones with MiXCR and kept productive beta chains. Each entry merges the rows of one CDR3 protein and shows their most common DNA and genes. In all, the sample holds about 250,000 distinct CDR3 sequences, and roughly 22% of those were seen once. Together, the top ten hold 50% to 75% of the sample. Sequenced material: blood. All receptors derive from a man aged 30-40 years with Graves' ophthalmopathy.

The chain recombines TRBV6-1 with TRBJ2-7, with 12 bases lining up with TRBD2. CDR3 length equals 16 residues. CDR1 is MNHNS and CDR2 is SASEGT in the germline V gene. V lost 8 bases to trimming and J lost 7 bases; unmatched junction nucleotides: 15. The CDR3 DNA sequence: TGTGCCAGCGGCAGGGCCCAACTAGCGGGAGGAGGAGAGCAGTACTTC. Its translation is CASGRAQLAGGGEQYF.

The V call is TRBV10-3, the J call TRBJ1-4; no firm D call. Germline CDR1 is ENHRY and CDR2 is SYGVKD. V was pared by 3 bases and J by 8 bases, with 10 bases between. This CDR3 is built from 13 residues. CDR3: CAISERLREKLFF. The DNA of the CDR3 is TGTGCCATCAGTGAAAGGCTTCGGGAAAAACTGTTTTTT.

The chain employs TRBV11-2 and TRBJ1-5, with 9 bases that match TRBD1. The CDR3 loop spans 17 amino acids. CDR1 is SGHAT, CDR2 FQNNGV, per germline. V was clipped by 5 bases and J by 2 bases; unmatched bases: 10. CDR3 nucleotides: TGTGCCAGCAGCCGAGGACGGGACAGGGTAGGCAATCAGCCCCAGCATTTT. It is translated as CASSRGRDRVGNQPQHF. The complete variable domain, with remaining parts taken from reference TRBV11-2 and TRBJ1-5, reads EAGVAQSPRYKIIEKRQSVAFWCNPISGHATLYWYQQILGQGPKLLIQFQNNGVVDDSQLPKDRFSAERLKGVDSTLKIQPAKLEDSAVYLCASSRGRDRVGNQPQHFGDGTRLSIL.

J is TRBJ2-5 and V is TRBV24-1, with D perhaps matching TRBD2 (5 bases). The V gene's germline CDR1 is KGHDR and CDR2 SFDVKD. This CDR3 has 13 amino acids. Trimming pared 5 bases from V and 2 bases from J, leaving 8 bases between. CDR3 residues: CATSGGPQETQYF. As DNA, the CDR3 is TGTGCCACCAGTGGCGGGCCTCAAGAGACCCAGTACTTC.

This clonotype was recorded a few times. For the CDR3, the DNA is TGTGCCAGTACCACGAATACAGGGACAGGGAACAATCAGCCCCAGCATTTT. As protein: CASTTNTGTGNNQPQHF. The V call is TRBV19, the J call TRBJ1-5; 9 nucleotides match TRBD1. Germline lookup yields CDR1 LNHDA and CDR2 SQIVND (reference sequence). The junction had 13 bases not matched to a gene; V was cut back by 7 bases and J by 3 bases. The CDR3 is 17 residues long.

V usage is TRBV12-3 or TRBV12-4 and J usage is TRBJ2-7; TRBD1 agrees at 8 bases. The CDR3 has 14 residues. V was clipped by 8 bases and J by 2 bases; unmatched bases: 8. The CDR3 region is CASGYRTGPYEQYF. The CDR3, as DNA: TGTGCCAGCGGATACAGGACAGGGCCCTACGAGCAGTACTTC.

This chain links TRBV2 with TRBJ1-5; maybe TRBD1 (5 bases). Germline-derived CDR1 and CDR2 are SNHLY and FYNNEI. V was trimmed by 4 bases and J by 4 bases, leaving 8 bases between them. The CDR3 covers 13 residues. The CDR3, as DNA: TGTGCCAGCAGTGGTAGGGGAAATCAGCCCCAGCATTTT. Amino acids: CASSGRGNQPQHF.

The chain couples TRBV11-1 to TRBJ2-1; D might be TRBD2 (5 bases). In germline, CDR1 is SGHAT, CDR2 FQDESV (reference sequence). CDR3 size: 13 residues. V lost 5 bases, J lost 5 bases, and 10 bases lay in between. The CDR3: CASSVDLNNEQFF. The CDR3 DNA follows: TGTGCCAGCAGCGTGGACTTAAACAATGAGCAGTTCTTC. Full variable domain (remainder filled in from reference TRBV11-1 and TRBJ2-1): EAEVAQSPRYKITEKSQAVAFWCDPISGHATLYWYRQILGQGPELLVQFQDESVVDDSQLPKDRFSAERLKGVDSTLKIQPAELGDSAMYLCASSVDLNNEQFFGPGTRLTVL.

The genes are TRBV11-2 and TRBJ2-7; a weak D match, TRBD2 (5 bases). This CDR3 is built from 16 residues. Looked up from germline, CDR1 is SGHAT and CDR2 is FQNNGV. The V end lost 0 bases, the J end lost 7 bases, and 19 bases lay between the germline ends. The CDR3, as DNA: TGTGCCAGCAGCTTAGAACGGACTCTACGATTGGGGGAGCAGTACTTC. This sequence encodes CASSLERTLRLGEQYF.

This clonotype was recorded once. CDR3 in amino acids: CASSESLVRGPPGNIQYF. CDR3 in DNA: TGTGCCAGCAGTGAAAGCTTGGTTCGGGGACCCCCCGGGAACATTCAGTACTTC. This chain connects TRBV2 to TRBJ2-4; tentatively, D is TRBD1 or TRBD2 (5 bases each). With 2 bases removed from V and 7 bases from J, the gap between germline ends came to 24 bases. CDR3 length: 18 amino acids. Germline V CDR1 and CDR2: SNHLY, FYNNEI.

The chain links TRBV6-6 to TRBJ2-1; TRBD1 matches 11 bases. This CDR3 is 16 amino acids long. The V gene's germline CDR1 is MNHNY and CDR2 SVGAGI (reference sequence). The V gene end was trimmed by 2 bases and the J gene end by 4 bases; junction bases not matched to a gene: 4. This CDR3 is CASSYLGTGGYNEQFF. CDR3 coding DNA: TGTGCCAGCAGTTACCTCGGGACAGGGGGTTACAATGAGCAGTTCTTC.

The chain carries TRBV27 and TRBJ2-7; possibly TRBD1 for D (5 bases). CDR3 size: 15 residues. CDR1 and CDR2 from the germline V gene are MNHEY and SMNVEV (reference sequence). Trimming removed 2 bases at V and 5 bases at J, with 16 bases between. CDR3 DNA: TGTGCCAGCAGTTTACGGGCCCGAGTAGGGGACGAGCAGTACTTC. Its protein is CASSLRARVGDEQYF.

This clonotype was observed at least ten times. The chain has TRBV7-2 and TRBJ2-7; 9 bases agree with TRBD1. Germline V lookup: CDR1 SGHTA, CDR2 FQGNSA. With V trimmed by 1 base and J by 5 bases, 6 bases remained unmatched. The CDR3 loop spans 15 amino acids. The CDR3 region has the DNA TGTGCCAGCAGCTTAGGGCCGGGACAGGGAAACGAGCAGTACTTC. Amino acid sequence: CASSLGPGQGNEQYF.

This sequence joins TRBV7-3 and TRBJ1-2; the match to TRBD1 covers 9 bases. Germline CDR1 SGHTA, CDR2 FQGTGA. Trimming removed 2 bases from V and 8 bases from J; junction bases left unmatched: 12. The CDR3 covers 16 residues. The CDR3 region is CASSLRPGQGLEGYTF. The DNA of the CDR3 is TGTGCCAGCAGCTTACGACCGGGACAGGGCCTAGAGGGCTACACCTTC.

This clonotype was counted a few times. The CDR3 protein is CASSQLRRSEGTGELFF. The CDR3 DNA is TGTGCCAGCAGCCAACTACGACGCTCCGAGGGAACCGGGGAGCTGTTTTTT. The rearrangement links TRBV3-1 to TRBJ2-2; D might be TRBD2 (5 bases). Germline-derived CDR1 and CDR2 are LGHDT and YNNKEL (reference sequence). The CDR3 spans 17 residues. V lost 2 bases, J lost 5 bases, and 18 bases lay in between.

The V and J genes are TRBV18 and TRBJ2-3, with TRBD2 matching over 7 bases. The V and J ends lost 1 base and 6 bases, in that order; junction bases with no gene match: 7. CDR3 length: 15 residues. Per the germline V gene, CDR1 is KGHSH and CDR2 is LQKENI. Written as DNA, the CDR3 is TGTGCCAGCTCACCACGGGAGGGAGGATCTGATACGCAGTATTTT. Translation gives CASSPREGGSDTQYF.

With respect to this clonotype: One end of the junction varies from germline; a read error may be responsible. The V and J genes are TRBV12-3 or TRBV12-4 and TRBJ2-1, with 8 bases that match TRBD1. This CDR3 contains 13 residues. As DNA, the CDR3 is TGTGTCAGCAGTTCTTGGACAGGGAATGAGCAGTTCTTC. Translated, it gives CVSSSWTGNEQFF.

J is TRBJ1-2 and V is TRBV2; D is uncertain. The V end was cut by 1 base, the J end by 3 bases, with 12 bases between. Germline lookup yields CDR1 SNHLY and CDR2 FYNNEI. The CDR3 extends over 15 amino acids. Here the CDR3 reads CASSEESWTDYGYTF. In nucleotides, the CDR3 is TGTGCCAGCAGTGAAGAAAGTTGGACGGACTATGGCTACACCTTC.